This T cell receptor beta chain was sequenced in a study of human T cells and chemical hapten exposure. Study in general: Recorded diagnoses among the mostly female patients were alopecia areata, totalis or universalis. Findings of the study overall: Among TCRs, those above 1 in 1000 frequency were unaffected by DPC sensitization.

The V gene's germline CDR1 is MNHEY and CDR2 SMNVEV (reference sequence). The CDR3 covers 13 residues. The germline V and J ends were trimmed by 5 bases and 5 bases, with 12 bases remaining between them. TCRdb itself ran the RACE reads through MiXCR, one entry per CDR3 protein. The repertoire holds roughly 38,000 distinct CDR3 sequences, with under 5% as singletons. This clonotype was seen a handful of times. Its cognate antigen is unknown. Time point: patch test 1, 2 weeks after DPC sensitization. Noted treatment: therapeutic diphenylcyclopropenone sensitization with weekly scalp DPC. Extraction yielded total RNA from whole blood (unfractionated).

The material sequenced was whole blood, taken in connection with sensitization to the hapten diphenylcyclopropenone (DPC). The gene calls are TRBV27 and TRBJ1-2; tentatively, D is TRBD1 (5 bases). The receptor was derived from a man aged 45 to 65 with alopecia areata. Some clones in this sample may be carry-over from other donors' samples. CDR3 residues: CASSGTGTYGYTF. The CDR3 bases are TGTGCCAGCAGTGGGACCGGCACTTATGGCTACACCTTC.